Below, 20 T cell receptor beta chains from the same sample are listed, as sequenced in a study of T cell repertoires in cytomegalovirus infection. TCRdb re-called the reads through MiXCR, storing one row per CDR3 protein. Of about 830,000 distinct CDR3 sequences in the sample, approximately 32% are singletons; the top ten hold around an eighth. These receptors lack a known antigen. Source: cultured CD8+ T cells from PBMCs, taken from culture after CMV antigen stimulation. The receptors stem from a human donor in good health (CMV status not recorded). Some clones in this sample may be carry-over from other donors' samples.

This chain joins TRBV2 and TRBJ2-3; 8 bases line up with TRBD2. Germline-derived CDR1 and CDR2 are SNHLY and FYNNEI. CDR3 size: 15 residues. V was pared by 0 bases and J by 5 bases, with 4 bases of the junction left unmatched. CDR3 residues: CASSEASGERDTQYF. DNA for the CDR3: TGTGCCAGCAGTGAAGCTAGCGGGGAAAGAGATACGCAGTATTTT.

This clonotype has only a few counts. The chain is built from TRBV7-2 and TRBJ1-2; D not certain. Trimming stripped 3 bases from V and 0 bases from J, with 11 bases between. This CDR3 region has 15 residues. Germline CDR1 reads SGHTA; CDR2 reads FQGNSA. The CDR3 coding sequence is TGTGCCAGCAGCTTTATTCAGGCGACTAACTATGGCTACACCTTC. Its protein is CASSFIQATNYGYTF.

This clonotype has more than one count but fewer than ten. The chain links TRBV5-5 to TRBJ1-1; D possibly corresponds to TRBD1 (5 bases). The CDR3 is made up of 15 amino acids. The V end lost 4 bases, the J end lost 2 bases, and 15 bases lay between the germline ends. In germline, CDR1 is SGHKS, CDR2 YYEKEE (reference sequence). CDR3 nucleotides: TGTGCCAGCAGCCACGGCCCACAGGACAACACTGAAGCTTTCTTT. Translating gives CASSHGPQDNTEAFF. Supplemented by reference TRBV5-5 and TRBJ1-1, the full variable domain reads DAGVTQSPTHLIKTRGQQVTLRCSPISGHKSVSWYQQVLGQGPQFIFQYYEKEERGRGNFPDRFSARQFPNYSSELNVNALLLGDSALYLCASSHGPQDNTEAFFGQGTRLTVV.

This clonotype occurred many times. This sequence joins TRBV12-3 or TRBV12-4 and TRBJ1-2, with D possibly matching TRBD1 (6 bases). V lost 3 bases and J 6 bases, leaving 11 bases between the germline ends. This CDR3 has 13 amino acids. As DNA, the CDR3 is TGTGCCAGCAGTTTCAGGGGCGCAGATGGCTACACCTTC. Translation: CASSFRGADGYTF.

The chain uses TRBV12-3 or TRBV12-4 and TRBJ2-5; no clear D. The CDR3 totals 14 residues. Trimming stripped 3 bases from V and 5 bases from J, with 13 bases between. In DNA form, the CDR3 reads TGTGCCAGCAGTTTCGGCAGCGTGGGTGAGACCCAGTACTTC. This gives the protein CASSFGSVGETQYF.

The rearrangement links TRBV12-3 or TRBV12-4 to TRBJ1-5, with D possibly being TRBD1 (5 bases). Trimming shortened V by 4 bases and J by 4 bases, and 14 bases separated the two germline ends. The CDR3 loop spans 15 amino acids. The CDR3 loop reads CASSWGGGVNQPQHF. In DNA, the CDR3 is TGTGCCAGCAGTTGGGGGGGAGGGGTAAATCAGCCCCAGCATTTT.

This clonotype was detected many times. The V call is TRBV7-9, the J call TRBJ1-2; the match to TRBD1 covers 11 bases. Germline V lookup: CDR1 SEHNR, CDR2 FQNEAQ (reference sequence). Unmatched junction bases numbered 6, after V lost 4 bases and J lost 8 bases. This CDR3 is built from 14 residues. Here the CDR3 reads CASSSGQGARGYTF. The CDR3 nucleotides are TGTGCCAGCAGCTCAGGACAGGGGGCGCGAGGCTACACCTTC.

As to this clonotype: Possible read error: a much larger clone is one base away. J is TRBJ2-1 and V is TRBV7-2; possibly TRBD1 or TRBD2 for D (7 bases each). CDR1 is SGHTA, CDR2 FQGNSA, per germline. The CDR3 length is 15 residues. As DNA, the CDR3 is TGTGCCAGCACCCAGGGGGGGGGTCCCTACGATGAGCAGTTCTTC. This gives the protein CASTQGGGPYDEQFF. The full variable domain, rest sourced from reference TRBV7-2 and TRBJ2-1, is GAGVSQSPSNKVTEKGKDVELRCDPISGHTALYWYRQSLGQGLEFLIYFQGNSAPDKSGLPSDRFSAERTGGSVSTLTIQRTQQEDSAVYLCASTQGGGPYDEQFFGPGTRLTVL.

The chain has TRBV7-2 and TRBJ2-7; TRBD2 aligns across 12 bases. Looked up from germline, CDR1 is SGHTA and CDR2 is FQGNSA. The CDR3 covers 14 residues. J gave up 5 bases and V 4 bases, and 3 bases lay outside the gene matches. The DNA for the CDR3 is TGTGCCAGCAGCTATACTAGCGGGGGGAACGAGCAGTACTTC. It yields the protein CASSYTSGGNEQYF.

The CDR3 sequence: CASSERGGTYEQYV. DNA for the CDR3: TGTGCCAGCAGTGAACGGGGGGGAACCTACGAGCAGTACGTC. The V and J genes are TRBV6-1 and TRBJ2-7, with 8 bases lining up with TRBD2. Germline values: CDR1 MNHNS, CDR2 SASEGT. The CDR3 covers 14 residues. V trimming: 2 bases; J trimming: 2 bases; junction bases outside the gene matches: 2.

This clonotype was found many times. The genes are TRBV12-3 or TRBV12-4 and TRBJ1-2; D unclear. V was clipped by 7 bases and J by 2 bases, with 20 bases between them. There are 16 residues in the CDR3. The CDR3 reads CASTGEVTVYNYGYTF. The CDR3 nucleotides read TGTGCCAGCACCGGGGAGGTCACAGTTTACAACTATGGCTACACCTTC.

This clonotype was observed a single time. This may arise from a read error, as a much more abundant clone is one base away. The chain is built from TRBV7-6 and TRBJ2-5; 9 bases are a match to TRBD2. The germline V gene has CDR1 SGHVS and CDR2 FNYEAQ. The CDR3 consists of 18 residues. The DNA of the CDR3 is TGTGCCAACAGCTTAACCTTATCTAGCGGGGCTTACCAAGAGACCCAGTACTTC. Amino acid sequence: CANSLTLSSGAYQETQYF.

This clonotype was picked up a small number of times. V is TRBV7-9 and J is TRBJ2-3; the D gene is possibly TRBD1 (6 bases). The V gene lost 5 bases and the J gene lost 4 bases, with 16 bases spanning the gap. CDR3 length: 15 amino acids. The germline CDR1 and CDR2 sequences are SEHNR and FQNEAQ (reference sequence). DNA of the CDR3: TGTGCCAGCAGCCATGATCGACAGGCCCCAGATACGCAGTATTTT. It encodes CASSHDRQAPDTQYF.

The rearrangement joins TRBV7-9 to TRBJ2-7, with D possibly being TRBD1 (5 bases). This CDR3 comprises 12 residues. Trimming cost V 2 bases and J 5 bases, with 7 bases left between them. Germline values: CDR1 SEHNR, CDR2 FQNEAQ (reference sequence). The CDR3 DNA reads TGTGCCAGCAGCTTACAGGGAAACGAGCAGTACGTC. It codes for CASSLQGNEQYV.

The V and J genes are TRBV11-1 and TRBJ2-7, with D maybe TRBD1 (6 bases). The germline V and J ends were trimmed by 0 bases and 4 bases, with 16 bases remaining between them. This CDR3 spans 16 amino acids. CDR1 and CDR2 (germline): SGHAT, FQDESV (reference sequence). This CDR3 is CASSLAPEGDTYEQYF. The DNA of the CDR3 is TGTGCCAGCAGCTTAGCGCCGGAAGGGGACACTTACGAGCAGTACTTC.

The chain links TRBV27 to TRBJ2-2; D remains unclear. The CDR3 totals 15 residues. The germline gives CDR1 MNHEY, CDR2 SMNVEV (reference sequence). Trimming pared 2 bases from V and 0 bases from J, leaving 7 bases between. The CDR3 sequence: CASSLRTANTGELFF. The CDR3, as DNA: TGTGCCAGCAGTTTAAGGACGGCGAACACCGGGGAGCTGTTTTTT.

This chain joins TRBV15 and TRBJ1-1, with 8 bases aligning to TRBD1. Germline V gives CDR1 LNHNV, CDR2 YYDKDF (reference sequence). This CDR3 spans 15 amino acids. Losses at the gene ends were 7 bases for V and 6 bases for J; bases not matched to a gene: 13. Here the CDR3 DNA reads TGTGCCACCACCGACAGGGGTGTAGCGGGCGCTGAAGCTTTCTTT. Protein: CATTDRGVAGAEAFF.

This clonotype was detected a few times. This chain uses TRBV19 with TRBJ1-1, with 8 bases lining up with TRBD1. In germline, CDR1 is LNHDA, CDR2 SQIVND (reference sequence). V shed 1 base, J shed 5 bases, and the junction held 6 bases outside the gene matches. The CDR3 contains 15 residues. The CDR3 loop is CASSIVRDRRTEAFF. Written as DNA, the CDR3 is TGTGCCAGTAGTATAGTCCGGGACAGGCGTACTGAAGCTTTCTTT.

The V and J genes are TRBV7-9 and TRBJ1-1; D might be TRBD1 (6 bases). The CDR3 length is 12 residues. With 11 bases removed from V and 1 base from J, the gap between germline ends came to 11 bases. Germline V CDR1 and CDR2: SEHNR, FQNEAQ (reference sequence). The CDR3 protein is CAGEDRNTEAFF. The DNA for the CDR3 is TGTGCCGGGGAGGACAGGAACACTGAAGCTTTCTTT.

The V gene is TRBV5-5, the J gene TRBJ1-1, with 8 bases that match TRBD1. This CDR3 comprises 14 residues. Unmatched junction bases numbered 2, after V lost 4 bases and J lost 0 bases. Looked up from germline, CDR1 is SGHKS and CDR2 is YYEKEE (reference sequence). DNA of the CDR3: TGTGCCAGCAGCATGGGACAGGTGAACACTGAAGCTTTCTTT. Its protein is CASSMGQVNTEAFF.